This T cell receptor (beta chain) comes out of a study of spatial heterogeneity in lung cancer (dated by TCRdb to the late 2010s). In terms of the full investigation: Beta-chain transcripts were consistently detected in greater numbers than alpha-chain transcripts, which likely reflected higher beta-chain transcript abundance. In the raw uncorrected reads, each unique combination of TCR and UMI appeared more than ten times on average. TCR alpha and beta repertoires were quantitatively compared across multiple tumor regions, matched nontumor lung and blood in non-small cell lung cancer. The study linked features of the TCR repertoire to counts of nonsynonymous mutations, which were determined by whole-exome sequencing of tumor tissue. Both alpha and beta chains were TCR-sequenced in 200 to 250 tumor regions, approximately 67 matched nontumor lung samples and approximately 50 PBMC samples obtained at surgery.

Compared with the rest of its sample, this clonotype is medium-sized (0.01 to 0.1%). It lacks a known antigen. One end of the junction fails to match germline, which may point to a read error. What the work shows at the level of the full study, not this receptor alone: Confirming at a functional level the hypothesis that regional TCRs recognize regional mutations was considered to require additional single-cell paired TCR alpha and beta sequencing. Ubiquitous expanded tumor TCRs were detected in blood more often at tumor resection than at routine follow-up.

Receptor libraries were prepared by 5' RACE. These reads were obtained on a NextSeq 500. To allow correction of PCR and sequencing errors, the TCR library protocol tagged every TCR cDNA molecule with a unique molecular identifier. Processing in the source paper ran as follows. Decombinator tools were used for TCR identification, UMI-based error correction and CDR3 extraction. Expanded TCRs were defined as those above a frequency of 2 per 1,000, corresponding to the top 1% of the tumor frequency distribution. Each repertoire was subsampled 100 times to 5,000 TCRs, after which Renyi diversity was computed with the R vegan package. CDR3 similarity networks were built from amino acid triplet string-kernel similarity, with CDR3s being connected when pairwise similarity was above 0.82. TCRdb reanalyzed the raw reads on its own, using fastp at Q25 for trimming and MiXCR for clone calling, and kept in-frame beta chains. Records with the same CDR3 protein are collapsed into one entry carrying the most frequent genes and DNA. The V and J calls come from TCRdb's annotation, not from the publication. Here the sample has about 3,200 distinct CDR3 sequences; 40% to 50% occur a single time. Of the sample, around three quarters falls within the top ten clones.

The sample's time point, from its label and the paper: sample taken at primary tumor resection. For TCR sequencing, whole RNA was extracted from tumor and nontumor lung tissue, or from cryopreserved PBMC samples, and no cell sorting was done. The donors were more than 60 patients from the lung TRACERx cohort who had early-stage, untreated non-small cell lung cancer. Only patients with enough RNA available from two or more tumor regions were chosen for TCR sequencing. This clonotype was sampled from a male donor with early-stage non-small cell lung cancer. The source was PBMCs, collected at surgery.

The bases read TGTGCCAGCAGCCAGAGGGTCCACGTGTGGGGGTTAATCGCGAACACCGGGGACCTGTTTTTT. Translated, it reads CASSQRVHVWGLIANTGDLFF. Recombination joined TRBV3-1 with TRBJ2-2; the D segment is perhaps TRBD1 or TRBD2, each sharing 5 matched bases. Taken from the germline V gene (reference sequence), the CDR1 and CDR2 loops are LGHDT and YNNKEL. Reading from cysteine to phenylalanine, the CDR3 counts 21 amino acids. Only CDR3 DNA remains: 63 bases, in frame from the first base.